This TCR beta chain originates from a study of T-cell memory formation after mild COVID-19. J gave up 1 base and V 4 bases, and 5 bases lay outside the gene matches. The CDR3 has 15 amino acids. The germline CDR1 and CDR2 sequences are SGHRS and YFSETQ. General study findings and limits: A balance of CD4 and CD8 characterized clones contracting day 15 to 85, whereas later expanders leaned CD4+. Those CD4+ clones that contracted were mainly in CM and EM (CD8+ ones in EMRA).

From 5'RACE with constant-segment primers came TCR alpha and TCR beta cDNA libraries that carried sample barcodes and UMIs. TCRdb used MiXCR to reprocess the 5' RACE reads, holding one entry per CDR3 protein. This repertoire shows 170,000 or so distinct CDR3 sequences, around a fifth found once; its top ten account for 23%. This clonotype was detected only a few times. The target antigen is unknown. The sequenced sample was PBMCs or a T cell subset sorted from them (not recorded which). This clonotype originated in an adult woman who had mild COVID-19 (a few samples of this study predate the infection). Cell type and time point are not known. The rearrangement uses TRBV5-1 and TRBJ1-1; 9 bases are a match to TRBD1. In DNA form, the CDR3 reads TGCGCCAGCAGCGGACAGGGGAATCAGAACACTGAAGCTTTCTTT. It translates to CASSGQGNQNTEAFF.